The entry that follows covers one TCR beta chain sequence. Its binding antigen is unknown. No per-base quality is available; no much larger clone lies one base away. V and J are truncated by 10 bases and 1 base respectively, leaving an intervening sequence of 11 bases. The germline V gene (reference sequence) supplies CDR1 MNHNY and CDR2 SVGAGI. The CDR3 contains 12 residues, cysteine and phenylalanine counted. The kept DNA is CDR3 alone, 36 bases in frame from the first base. This sample was taken from a study of blood T cell repertoires in COVID-19 (dated by TCRdb to 2018 to 2021). Study-wide context: Samples covering the acute and convalescent phases of COVID-19 were provided by collaborators in the United States, Italy and Spain. The prospective study material was composed of cDNA or gDNA derived from T cells, B-cell-depleted T cells, or PBMCs. Subjects who had been exposed to COVID-19, were actively infected with it, or had recovered from it provided the deeply sampled blood TCRbeta repertoires that made up the dataset. The repertoires were made available in a free public database intended to serve as a resource for research on the immune response to SARS-CoV-2. The samples were drawn from two sources: the first 160 participants of the ongoing ImmuneRACE study, and 1,254 subjects contributed by 6 global collaborators. The sample metadata nearly always contained a de-identified subject ID, COVID-19 status, age in years and sex. HLA class I and class II types, where available, came from metadata supplied by the sample provider rather than from assay-based typing. What the study reported, not specific to this receptor: Clinical and demographic metadata were provided uncurated, with the amount varying by source and participant.

TCRbeta CDR3 regions were amplified from genomic DNA using the immunoSEQ Assay, a bias-controlled multiplex PCR. The authors processed their data as follows. The number of nucleated cells in each sample was estimated from the amplification of reference gene primers within the assay. Sequence reads were collapsed and filtered to measure the absolute abundance of every unique TCRbeta CDR3 rearrangement. For each sample, productive Simpson clonality was calculated as the square root of Simpson's diversity index over productive rearrangements. As stored in TCRdb, this immuneACCESS dataset retains in-frame rearrangements with V and J assigned. A fraction of the clones does not appear; measured against another copy, unresolved V genes explain less than half of the discrepancy, and the remainder lacks a known reason. The V and J calls and clone size are taken from that table; D and trimming were inferred from the DNA. This sample holds about 170,000 clones; roughly four fifths were observed only once. Together, the top ten hold around 9.9% of the sample.

Collaborating institutions collected whole blood in K2EDTA tubes following their own protocols. Collaborator samples were shipped for TCRbeta analysis as frozen whole blood, isolated PBMCs, or DNA extracted from either sample type. The sequence joins TRBV6-6 to TRBJ2-7, with a tentative D gene TRBD2 over 5 matching bases. The sample comprised peripheral blood. This TCR was sampled from a man between 65 and 80 years old with active or convalescent COVID-19. Here is the DNA: TGTGCCATCCGGAGCGGTTCCTACGAGCAGTACTTC. It translates as CAIRSGSYEQYF.